Given below is one T cell receptor (beta chain) in context. Its antigen is not known. This table comes from immunoSEQ multiplex PCR, and its TCRdb copy is limited to in-frame clones, with some not included. The sample includes about 73,000 clones, about nine tenths of them seen just once. This sample is drawn from a study of radiotherapy plus CTLA-4 blockade in lung cancer. Study-wide findings and caveats: Response was reportedly best predicted by early blood T cell clone dynamics, with interferon-beta. The study found tumor-derived TCR clones expanded in blood after radiotherapy plus ipilimumab.

V lost 7 bases to trimming and J lost 4 bases; unmatched junction nucleotides: 12. CDR1 SQVTM and CDR2 ANQGSEA come from the germline V gene. The CDR3 length is 17 residues. The study gave focal radiation plus ipilimumab CTLA-4 blockade to patients with chemo-refractory metastatic non-small-cell lung cancer. The sequenced sample was peripheral blood, obtained from a patient treated with radiotherapy plus ipilimumab. V gene TRBV29-1 combines with J gene TRBJ2-3; 15 bases map to TRBD2. This receptor was taken from a human donor with non-small cell lung cancer that progressed on radiotherapy plus ipilimumab. Here the CDR3 reads CSAEVRTSGRAPDTQYF. CDR3 DNA: TGCAGCGCCGAGGTGCGGACTAGCGGGAGGGCCCCAGATACGCAGTATTTT.